This T cell receptor beta chain appears in the sequencing data of a study of post-analysis software for immune sequencing data. This clonotype turned up a few times. What it binds is not known. Carried by the TCR beta cDNA libraries were unique molecular identifiers. TCRdb passed the PCR reads through MiXCR, listing each CDR3 protein once. The data show 350,000 to 450,000 distinct CDR3 sequences, around 33% seen once. Trimming stripped 4 bases from V and 8 bases from J, with 17 bases between. Germline V lookup: CDR1 GTSNPN, CDR2 SVGIG (reference sequence). The CDR3 has 13 amino acids. Regarding the study as a whole: Normalized Chao1 diversity in multiple sclerosis patients fell significantly below that of controls. Same-batch samples co-clustered strongly by F measure. When patients were compared with controls, roughly five TRBV segments were more frequent, TRBV5-6, TRBV5-1 and TRBV20-1 among them.

This chain connects TRBV30 to TRBJ1-1; D is undetermined. The origin of this receptor is a girl under 18 with multiple sclerosis. Sequenced: blood. DNA of the CDR3: TGTGCCTGGACCCTTACAGTTCGTGACGAAGCTTTCTTT. It encodes CAWTLTVRDEAFF.